This T cell receptor beta chain was profiled in a study of T cells in Graves' hyperthyroidism and ophthalmopathy. The sample holds a few counts of this clonotype. The antigen is unknown. Germline CDR1 is SGHTS and CDR2 is YDEGEE. The CDR3 runs to 15 residues. Trimming cost V 0 bases and J 4 bases, with 13 bases left between them. Amplification of TCR beta CDR3 regions was performed using RNA transcripts as template. The primer set for the first-round RT-PCR of the TCR CDR3 was HTBI. MiXCR was run by TCRdb on the multiplex PCR reads, yielding one entry per CDR3 protein. The data contain around 600,000 distinct CDR3 sequences, more than 15% of them seen just once; the ten biggest clones take up roughly 3%. Study findings and constraints: Separating ophthalmopathy from stable hyperthyroidism was achieved by a 13 V-J model. Ophthalmopathy was model-predicted a median about 6.9 months pre-onset.

Sequenced material: blood. The sequence came from a woman in her forties with Graves' ophthalmopathy. The V and J genes are TRBV5-8 and TRBJ1-1; D possibly corresponds to TRBD1 (6 bases). CDR3 nucleotide sequence: TGTGCCAGCAGCTTGGGCCTGCTACAGGGCACTGAAGCTTTCTTT. Protein: CASSLGLLQGTEAFF.